The 22 T cell receptor beta chains below come from one sample, sequenced in a study of early T cells in non-severe SARS-CoV-2 infection. TCRdb processed the 5' RACE reads anew with MiXCR; each CDR3 protein has one entry. The sample holds roughly 90,000 distinct CDR3 sequences, around 13% seen once. The sample was whole blood. These receptors were taken from an adult who was a healthcare worker with PCR-confirmed SARS-CoV-2 infection or an uninfected control (not recorded which).

Many counts were recorded for this clonotype. The chain uses TRBV5-1 and TRBJ1-4; TRBD1 is a possible D gene (5 bases). CDR3 length: 14 residues. Germline CDR1 SGHRS, CDR2 YFSETQ. Trimming left V 0 bases short and J 7 bases short, with 10 bases between. CDR3 amino acids: CASSLGQPGEKLFF. CDR3 DNA: TGCGCCAGCAGCTTGGGACAGCCGGGTGAAAAACTGTTTTTT.

This clonotype was detected a few times. The rearrangement links TRBV6-6 to TRBJ2-3; TRBD1 matches at 8 bases. CDR3 length: 12 residues. The germline V gene encodes CDR1 MNHNY and CDR2 SVGAGI (reference sequence). After removal of 9 bases from V and 5 bases from J, the junction contained 4 bases not matched to a gene. The CDR3 coding sequence is TGTGCCAGTCGGACAGGGAAAGATACGCAGTATTTT. The encoded protein is CASRTGKDTQYF.

The table lists this clonotype with a few counts. The rearrangement links TRBV29-1 to TRBJ2-7, with TRBD2 identical over 8 bases. Germline V gene lookup returns CDR1 SQVTM and CDR2 ANQGSEA. CDR3 length equals 12 residues. Trimming at V came to 6 bases and at J to 5 bases, leaving 6 bases not matched to a gene. The CDR3 spells CSVVSGGNEQYF. The DNA for the CDR3 is TGCAGCGTAGTGAGCGGGGGTAACGAGCAGTACTTC.

A few counts support this clonotype. The rearrangement links TRBV7-2 to TRBJ2-3; 9 bases agree with TRBD1. With V trimmed by 3 bases and J by 4 bases, 2 bases remained unmatched. The CDR3 spans 14 residues. Germline CDR1 SGHTA, CDR2 FQGNSA. The CDR3, as DNA: TGTGCCAGCAGCTTCGGACAGGGGTCAGATACGCAGTATTTT. This sequence encodes CASSFGQGSDTQYF. The full variable domain, completed using reference TRBV7-2 and TRBJ2-3, is GAGVSQSPSNKVTEKGKDVELRCDPISGHTALYWYRQSLGQGLEFLIYFQGNSAPDKSGLPSDRFSAERTGGSVSTLTIQRTQQEDSAVYLCASSFGQGSDTQYFGPGTRLTVL.

The rearrangement links TRBV28 to TRBJ1-1; 7 nucleotides agree with TRBD1. The CDR3 has 14 amino acids. J gave up 0 bases and V 3 bases, and 1 base lay outside the gene matches. Germline V gene lookup returns CDR1 MDHEN and CDR2 SYDVKM. The CDR3 nucleotides are TGTGCCAGCAGTTTCGACAGGGTGAACACTGAAGCTTTCTTT. Protein: CASSFDRVNTEAFF.

This clonotype was counted ten times or more. J is TRBJ1-2 and V is TRBV6-1; 9 nucleotides match TRBD1. The CDR3 is 15 residues long. The J segment lost 4 bases and the V segment lost 0 bases, leaving 3 bases of the junction unmatched. The germline V gene has CDR1 MNHNS and CDR2 SASEGT. Here the CDR3 DNA reads TGTGCCAGCAGTGAAGCCGGGACAGGGACCTATGGCTACACCTTC. Protein: CASSEAGTGTYGYTF.

The rearrangement joins TRBV5-1 to TRBJ1-1; no definite D call. The germline V gene has CDR1 SGHRS and CDR2 YFSETQ. CDR3 size: 13 residues. V lost 3 bases and J lost 0, with 6 bases in between. CDR3 protein: CASSWIMNTEAFF. The CDR3 bases are TGCGCCAGCAGCTGGATAATGAACACTGAAGCTTTCTTT.

This clonotype has at least ten counts. V is TRBV29-1 and J is TRBJ2-3; D call uncertain. Germline V gene lookup returns CDR1 SQVTM and CDR2 ANQGSEA. Trimming cost V 4 bases and J 2 bases, with 13 bases left between them. The CDR3 has 14 amino acids. DNA for the CDR3: TGCAGCGTTGGGATGGGTTCAGCCACAGATACGCAGTATTTT. Protein sequence: CSVGMGSATDTQYF.

This chain links TRBV28 with TRBJ2-7; 7 nucleotides agree with TRBD2. Germline trimming cut 8 bases from V and 4 bases from J; bases unmatched to any gene: 8. The CDR3 covers 13 residues. Germline-derived CDR1 and CDR2 are MDHEN and SYDVKM. The CDR3 loop is CASGRDGLYEQYF. DNA of the CDR3: TGTGCCAGCGGGAGGGACGGACTATACGAGCAGTACTTC. The whole variable domain, filled in from reference TRBV28 and TRBJ2-7, reads DVKVTQSSRYLVKRTGEKVFLECVQDMDHENMFWYRQDPGLGLRLIYFSYDVKMKEKGDIPEGYSVSREKKERFSLILESASTNQTSMYLCASGRDGLYEQYFGPGTRLTVT.

This clonotype turned up a few times. The J gene is TRBJ1-1, the V gene TRBV3-1; 7 bases match TRBD1. Trimming took 6 bases from V and 8 from J; bases not matched to a gene: 3. The CDR3 length is 11 residues. Per germline, CDR1 LGHDT and CDR2 YNNKEL (reference sequence). The CDR3 sequence: CASRQGQEAFF. The DNA for the CDR3 is TGTGCCAGCAGACAGGGACAGGAAGCTTTCTTT.

This clonotype was detected many times. The CDR3 nucleotides read TGTGCTAGCGACGGATATAGCAATCAGCCCCAGCATTTT. As protein: CASDGYSNQPQHF. This sequence joins TRBV7-7 and TRBJ1-5; D not certain. In germline, CDR1 is SSHAT, CDR2 FNYEAQ (reference sequence). The CDR3 has 13 amino acids.

The chain has TRBV7-3 and TRBJ2-1, with TRBD2 matching over 11 bases. This CDR3 region has 16 residues. The germline gives CDR1 SGHTA, CDR2 FQGTGA. V was pared by 4 bases and J by 1 base, with 3 bases of the junction left unmatched. The CDR3 coding sequence is TGTGCCAGCAGCTCGACTAGCGGGGTTTCCTACAATGAGCAGTTCTTC. Amino acids: CASSSTSGVSYNEQFF.

Only a few counts were recorded for this clonotype. Here the CDR3 reads CTSSQFLGRDAYGYTF. The DNA of the CDR3 is TGCACCAGCAGCCAATTCCTGGGCAGGGATGCCTATGGCTACACCTTC. This chain connects TRBV1 to TRBJ1-2; TRBD1, the table's D call, was not compared with the DNA. TRBV1 is classified as a pseudogene. This CDR3 has 16 amino acids.

The V gene is TRBV3-1, the J gene TRBJ1-2; 9 bases line up with TRBD1. The germline V gene encodes CDR1 LGHDT and CDR2 YNNKEL (reference sequence). V lost 1 base to trimming and J lost 4 bases; unmatched junction nucleotides: 1. This CDR3 has 14 residues. CDR3: CASSQAGQGYGYTF. CDR3 coding DNA: TGTGCCAGCAGCCAAGCGGGACAGGGCTATGGCTACACCTTC.

This clonotype was seen more than once but under ten times. The chain links TRBV14 to TRBJ2-5; D is possibly TRBD1 (5 bases). Between the trimmed V and J ends, which lost 2 bases and 0 bases, there was a span of 10 bases. The CDR3 has 15 amino acids. Germline CDR1 and CDR2: SGHDN and FVKESK. This CDR3 is CASSQRPRDQETQYF. CDR3 DNA sequence: TGTGCCAGCAGCCAACGGCCCAGGGACCAAGAGACCCAGTACTTC.

The chain recombines TRBV10-3 with TRBJ2-7; TRBD2 aligns across 13 bases. CDR3 length: 13 residues. V gave up 8 bases and J gave up 2 bases; unmatched junction bases: 0. In germline, CDR1 is ENHRY, CDR2 SYGVKD. CDR3: CAIGLAGAYEQYF. In DNA, the CDR3 is TGTGCCATCGGACTAGCGGGGGCCTACGAGCAGTACTTC.

This clonotype was detected a few times. The CDR3 DNA sequence: TGTGCCAGCAGTCTTACAGGGGTTAGCAATCAGCCCCAGCATTTT. Amino acid sequence: CASSLTGVSNQPQHF. This chain links TRBV27 with TRBJ1-5, with TRBD1 identical over 7 bases. Trimming took 5 bases from V and 0 from J; bases not matched to a gene: 4. The CDR3 sequence is 15 residues long. Per the germline V gene, CDR1 is MNHEY and CDR2 is SMNVEV (reference sequence).

Only a few counts were recorded for this clonotype. CDR3 region: CASSIRGGTNTGELFF. The CDR3 DNA reads as TGTGCCAGCAGCATTCGCGGGGGGACGAACACCGGGGAGCTGTTTTTT. This rearrangement joins TRBV7-2 to TRBJ2-2; TRBD2 matches 8 bases. V was pared by 5 bases and J by 0 bases, with 5 bases of the junction left unmatched. CDR3 size: 16 residues. Per the germline V gene, CDR1 is SGHTA and CDR2 is FQGNSA.

V and J are TRBV29-1 and TRBJ2-7; D unclear. The ends were cut back, 5 bases at V and 9 bases at J, with 11 bases in the middle. The CDR3 has 10 residues. Per the germline V gene, CDR1 is SQVTM and CDR2 is ANQGSEA. For the CDR3, the DNA is TGCAGCGTTTCCAACCCCGGGCAGTACTTC. Residues: CSVSNPGQYF.

This clonotype has just a few counts. The chain employs TRBV12-3 or TRBV12-4 and TRBJ1-1; D possibly corresponds to TRBD1 (5 bases). This CDR3 region has 13 residues. Trimming shortened V by 10 bases and J by 7 bases, and 19 bases separated the two germline ends. CDR3 nucleotide sequence: TGTGCCACCCGTCAGCGTCGAACAGGTGAAGCTTTCTTT. It translates to CATRQRRTGEAFF.

This clonotype was found a few times. It is unclear where the CDR3 begins or ends on the DNA, so no DNA is shown, and the CDR3 is as TCRdb lists it. CDR3 residues: CASSSSAARSLSYEQYF. This sequence joins TRBV12-3 or TRBV12-4 and TRBJ2-7; TRBD2, the table's D call, was not compared with the DNA. 17 amino acids form the CDR3, both terminal residues included.

Only a few counts were recorded for this clonotype. The rearrangement joins TRBV6-2 or TRBV6-3 to TRBJ2-1, with D hard to call. The length of the CDR3 is 16 residues. The ends were cut back, 5 bases at V and 4 bases at J, with 18 bases in the middle. CDR1 and CDR2 from the germline V gene are MNHEY and SVGEGT. The CDR3 sequence: CASSGHRLINYNEQFF. The CDR3 nucleotides read TGTGCCAGCAGTGGGCATCGACTGATTAATTACAATGAGCAGTTCTTC.